Listed below are T cell receptor beta chains from one sample, sequenced in a study of cytomegalovirus exposure and HLA in healthy donors. Using immunoSEQ multiplex PCR, the repertoire was profiled, and TCRdb retains in-frame clones only, with some absent. The sample shows approximately 100,000 clones, more than 70% of them seen only once. The sample was PBMCs. All receptors come from a man aged 35 to 55 in good health and CMV-seronegative. The CDR3 runs from the conserved cysteine through the conserved F or W. The order of the fields is J gene, V gene, CDR3 protein.

>TRBJ1-2|TRBV7-6
CASSERGQAAGYTF
>TRBJ1-1|TRBV10-3
CAISLDTPRTEAFF
>TRBJ1-1|TRBV5-1
CASSFHRGQNTEAFF
>TRBJ2-2|TRBV2
CASSEQQGANTGELFF
>TRBJ1-1|TRBV2
CASSESPDISLRAFF
>TRBJ1-1|TRBV2
CASRAGTQAFF
>TRBJ2-5|TRBV7-9
CASSLLAGGQETQYF
>TRBJ2-7|TRBV7-9
CASSPADRVTYEQYF
>TRBJ1-2|TRBV25-1
CASSGRDRGNLNYGYTF
>TRBJ1-1|TRBV15
CATSRDYPTLEGNTEAFF
>TRBJ2-1|TRBV19
CASSIDRPSGTSSYNEQFF
>TRBJ1-1|TRBV7-2
CASRPGTVVSDTEAFF
>TRBJ2-1|TRBV15
CATSRAQSSYNEQFF
>TRBJ1-5|TRBV6-1
CASSATGGGNQPQHF
>TRBJ2-2|TRBV5-1
CASSLAAQPNTGELFF
>TRBJ2-3|TRBV5-1
CASSNGGSGITDTQYF
>TRBJ1-6|TRBV6-5
CASSYSRGGNSPLHF
>TRBJ1-4|TRBV7-9
CASSFRVKEKLFF
>TRBJ1-1|TRBV6-6
CASKQGAFGTEAFF
>TRBJ2-1|TRBV5-1
CASSLVLAGGFNEQFF
>TRBJ1-4|TRBV5-1
CASSRVVANEKLFF
>TRBJ1-5|TRBV18
CASSPQSDQPQHF
>TRBJ2-6|TRBV27
CASSPDSSGANVLTF
>TRBJ2-7|TRBV29-1
CSVEDGQGAYEQYF
>TRBJ2-2|TRBV7-9
CASSLEPRSNTGELFF
>TRBJ2-7|TRBV23-1
CASRPRLAGVGEQYF
>TRBJ1-1|TRBV5-1
CASSLGQGPDTEAFF
>TRBJ2-7|TRBV11-2
CASSSDRGLAYEQYF
>TRBJ2-5|TRBV5-6
CASRLRQGSRLETQYF
>TRBJ2-2|TRBV9
CASSVAAGTGELFF
>TRBJ2-5|TRBV18
CASSPSRGEGVDQYF
>TRBJ2-5|TRBV9
CASSGGTGGKETQYF
>TRBJ1-1|TRBV4-1
CASSQPTQGTEAFF
>TRBJ1-5|TRBV6-1
CASSPRGNQPQHF
>TRBJ1-1|TRBV6-1
CASRAGQWDTEAFF
>TRBJ2-1|TRBV6-5
CASSEDRVRNEQFF
>TRBJ2-1|TRBV29-1
CSAAGGSNEQFF
>TRBJ2-7|TRBV28
CASSLQGQGRNEQYF
>TRBJ2-7|TRBV27
CASSAFRTGGLYEQYF
>TRBJ2-5|TRBV11-3
CASSSDSGETQYF
>TRBJ2-7|TRBV7-2
CASSLRNLGQGGEQYF
>TRBJ1-6|TRBV11-2
CASSRSGGTSSPLHF
>TRBJ2-7|TRBV7-2
CASSFEGSSYEQYF
>TRBJ2-3|TRBV13
CASSLGGDTDTQYF
>TRBJ2-7|TRBV6-1
CASSRQSAYEQYF
>TRBJ1-5|TRBV7-6
CASSLFRTGANQPQHF
>TRBJ2-3|TRBV5-1
CASSSVQEDTQYF
>TRBJ1-6|TRBV7-2
CASSLVVDRAYHF
>TRBJ2-7|TRBV5-6
CASSDGQTLGEQYF
>TRBJ1-4|TRBV2
CASSEAHRAEEKLFF
>TRBJ1-2|TRBV2
CASSQSPNYGYTF
>TRBJ2-3|TRBV7-2
CASTNSLLAGRTDTQYF
>TRBJ2-3|TRBV18
CASSPGTSGGRTDTQYF
>TRBJ2-3|TRBV5-1
CASSLFSTDTQYF
>TRBJ2-7|TRBV10-2
CASSPGYNEQYF
>TRBJ2-5|TRBV2
CATESWLGRRVEEETQYF
>TRBJ1-5|TRBV6-1
CASRDRVYSNQPQHF
>TRBJ1-6|TRBV18
CASSPQGAENSPLHF
>TRBJ2-3|TRBV27
CASSLAGGRTDTQYF
>TRBJ2-3|TRBV25-1
CASSGATGSDTQYF